Listed below are T cell receptor beta chains from one sample, sequenced in a study of T-cell memory formation after mild COVID-19. TCRdb recomputed calls from the 5' RACE reads with MiXCR, one row per CDR3 protein. In the table there are about 390,000 distinct CDR3 sequences, about 16% of which are singletons. Specimen: PBMCs or a T cell subset sorted from them (not recorded which). These TCRs come from a man aged 18 to 29 who had mild COVID-19 (a few samples of this study predate the infection). Cell type and time point are not known. CDR3s include the opening cysteine and the closing phenylalanine or tryptophan. The order of the fields is J gene, clone size, V gene, D gene, CDR3 protein. The D gene is left open where the match is weak. Where a row states a size, it is once, few, many or the class of an expanded clone; other rows omit it.

J gene: TRBJ2-1; clone size: few; V gene: TRBV4-1; D gene: NA; CDR3 protein: CASSPRALKSREQFF
J gene: TRBJ2-3; clone size: NA; V gene: TRBV7-3; D gene: TRBD1; CDR3 protein: CASSPDRAAGDTQYF
J gene: TRBJ2-3; clone size: few; V gene: TRBV20-1; D gene: NA; CDR3 protein: CSARAPRLTDTQYF
J gene: TRBJ1-5; clone size: many; V gene: TRBV6-2/TRBV6-3; D gene: TRBD1; CDR3 protein: CASTYGGQGSNQPQHF
J gene: TRBJ2-2; clone size: NA; V gene: TRBV5-1; D gene: NA; CDR3 protein: CASSLGAQGGELFF
J gene: TRBJ1-1; clone size: NA; V gene: TRBV5-1; D gene: NA; CDR3 protein: CASSLITKDTEAFF
J gene: TRBJ1-3; clone size: few; V gene: TRBV11-2; D gene: NA; CDR3 protein: CASSLGGMEGNTIYF
J gene: TRBJ2-3; clone size: NA; V gene: TRBV9; D gene: NA; CDR3 protein: CASSVDGGGRTDTQYF
J gene: TRBJ2-3; clone size: NA; V gene: TRBV6-6; D gene: NA; CDR3 protein: CASSYSKGGTDTQYF
J gene: TRBJ2-1; clone size: NA; V gene: TRBV7-2; D gene: NA; CDR3 protein: CASSSGSLFYNEQFF
J gene: TRBJ1-1; clone size: many; V gene: TRBV9; D gene: NA; CDR3 protein: CASSVRGDTEAFF
J gene: TRBJ2-5; clone size: few; V gene: TRBV27; D gene: NA; CDR3 protein: CASRRGSGTQYF
J gene: TRBJ1-2; clone size: few; V gene: TRBV20-1; D gene: TRBD1; CDR3 protein: CSAKGTAYGYTF
J gene: TRBJ1-1; clone size: few; V gene: TRBV9; D gene: NA; CDR3 protein: CASSAGGPEAFF
J gene: TRBJ2-2; clone size: many; V gene: TRBV5-1; D gene: TRBD1; CDR3 protein: CASKRQGPTGELFF
J gene: TRBJ2-5; clone size: few; V gene: TRBV4-1; D gene: NA; CDR3 protein: CASSQDGTYETQYF
J gene: TRBJ1-3; clone size: NA; V gene: TRBV10-3; D gene: NA; CDR3 protein: CAISPGQSSGNTIYF
J gene: TRBJ2-7; clone size: NA; V gene: TRBV4-1; D gene: NA; CDR3 protein: CASSQEGRGGPLEQYF
J gene: TRBJ2-7; clone size: NA; V gene: TRBV7-2; D gene: NA; CDR3 protein: CASSPTTHGNEQYF
J gene: TRBJ2-7; clone size: NA; V gene: TRBV29-1; D gene: NA; CDR3 protein: CSVGTGPAAEQYF
J gene: TRBJ2-4; clone size: NA; V gene: TRBV7-6; D gene: TRBD2; CDR3 protein: CASSPSGGGDIQYF
J gene: TRBJ1-2; clone size: many; V gene: TRBV5-1; D gene: TRBD1; CDR3 protein: CASSLDRGGYTF
J gene: TRBJ2-5; clone size: many; V gene: TRBV7-2; D gene: TRBD1; CDR3 protein: CASSPQGSQETQYF
J gene: TRBJ2-3; clone size: few; V gene: TRBV5-4; D gene: TRBD2; CDR3 protein: CASSLALAGAGADTQYF
J gene: TRBJ1-3; clone size: NA; V gene: TRBV4-2; D gene: NA; CDR3 protein: CASSQARFSGNTIYF
J gene: TRBJ2-1; clone size: few; V gene: TRBV5-1; D gene: NA; CDR3 protein: CASSLDGLQHNEQFF
J gene: TRBJ2-3; clone size: few; V gene: TRBV20-1; D gene: NA; CDR3 protein: CSARLRVRDTQYF
J gene: TRBJ1-6; clone size: NA; V gene: TRBV7-6; D gene: TRBD1; CDR3 protein: CASSSRIVATGVRSPLHF
J gene: TRBJ1-1; clone size: NA; V gene: TRBV7-9; D gene: NA; CDR3 protein: CASSGPLIAHTEAFF
J gene: TRBJ1-1; clone size: few; V gene: TRBV3-1; D gene: NA; CDR3 protein: CASRGWGLNTEAFF